A selection of T cell receptor beta chains follows, all from one sample in a study of control samples from healthy donors and cancer patients. Data came from immunoSEQ multiplex PCR; TCRdb stores just in-frame clones and leaves some out. The table records over 100,000 clones, roughly 90% of them present only once. Sequenced: blood. The source is a woman aged 45-59 years in good health. CDR3s include the opening cysteine and the closing phenylalanine or tryptophan. D genes are given only for firm matches. The listing skips clone size in some rows; elsewhere it reads once, few, many or a size class.

CDR3nt	CDR3aa	v_gene	j_gene	d_gene	abundance
TGTGCCAGCATTAGGGATGACAGGGCCCCCCTGAGGGAGACCCAGTACTTC	CASIRDDRAPLRETQYF	TRBV7-8	TRBJ2-5	TRBD1	once
TGTGCCAGCATCCTAGGAGGGGGGGAAGCCGGCTACACCTTC	CASILGGGEAGYTF	TRBV7-2	TRBJ1-2	NA	NA
TGTGCCAGCAGCTTGAGGCTTTACCTTAATGAGCAGTTCTTC	CASSLRLYLNEQFF	TRBV5-4	TRBJ2-1	NA	once
TGTGCCTGGAGTTTTAACAGGGGTCTGACCGGGGAGCTGTTTTTT	CAWSFNRGLTGELFF	TRBV30	TRBJ2-2	TRBD1	NA
TGTGCCAGCAGTTTACGGGGGGGCTCCTACAATGAGCAGTTCTTC	CASSLRGGSYNEQFF	TRBV27	TRBJ2-1	TRBD2	NA
TGTGCCAGCAGTTTTCCTTCCTCTGCAGGGGAGGGCTACACCTTC	CASSFPSSAGEGYTF	TRBV6-6	TRBJ1-2	NA	few
TGTGCCAGTAGTTCCCGACTAGCGGGGGGGCCATACGAGCAGTACTTC	CASSSRLAGGPYEQYF	TRBV19	TRBJ2-7	TRBD2	NA
TGTGCCAGCAGCTTAGGCAGGGCTGGAGGGGACACTGAAGCTTTCTTT	CASSLGRAGGDTEAFF	TRBV7-9	TRBJ1-1	NA	NA
TGTGCCAGCAAAGTGTGGGCCGGGGGGGCCAATCAGCCCCAGCATTTT	CASKVWAGGANQPQHF	TRBV27	TRBJ1-5	NA	NA
TGTGCCAGCGGGTCGTTCGATTCACCCCTCCACTTT	CASGSFDSPLHF	TRBV19	TRBJ1-6	NA	NA